This TCR beta chain was sequenced during a study of shared clonotypes between healthy human individuals. General observations from the study: Rarefaction indicated that sorted-subset sequencing remained incomplete although depth was large.

How the authors handled the data: Junction-only immunoSEQ data arrived without quality scores, meaning filtering differed. The data were produced by immunoSEQ multiplex PCR, yet TCRdb's version contains in-frame clones alone and is incomplete. Clone size and V and J calls were adopted from that table, with D and trimming inferred from the DNA. The table includes some 300,000 clones, around 79% detected once. Note on this clone: Its target is not known.

The CDR3 runs 14 residues. Trimming removed 7 bases at V and 9 bases at J, with 19 bases between. The germline gives CDR1 LNHDA, CDR2 SQIVND (reference sequence). The specimen sequenced was memory CD4+ T cells sorted from blood. Subset here: CD45RA-negative fraction. The TCR was taken from a man aged 25 to 45 in good health. The chain has TRBV19 and TRBJ1-5; a weak D match, TRBD1 (6 bases). CDR3 in DNA: TGTGCCAGTATCGACGAACAGGGCGCATGGCCCCAGCATTTT. Protein sequence: CASIDEQGAWPQHF.